These T cell receptor beta chains were read from a single sample in a study of blood T cell repertoires in COVID-19. The protocol was immunoSEQ multiplex PCR, while the TCRdb copy is restricted to in-frame clones and leaves out a portion. The profile shows 70,000 to 100,000 clones, less than 75% of them singletons. Input material: peripheral blood. Every receptor here comes from a woman aged 60-75 years in a cohort sampled during active or convalescent COVID-19. Both conserved end residues are trimmed from each CDR3. Fields, in order: V gene, J gene, clone size, CDR3 protein. Clone sizes are given selectively: once, few, many, or a class where the clone is expanded.

v_call: TRBV30
j_call: TRBJ1-1
clone_size: NA
cdr3_aa: AWSVRGNTEAF

v_call: TRBV6-5
j_call: TRBJ2-3
clone_size: many
cdr3_aa: ASSYTGTDTQY

v_call: TRBV6-5
j_call: TRBJ1-3
clone_size: NA
cdr3_aa: ASRDRGSGNTIY

v_call: TRBV7-2
j_call: TRBJ2-1
clone_size: NA
cdr3_aa: ASSQPGLAGYEQF

v_call: TRBV5-1
j_call: TRBJ2-2
clone_size: NA
cdr3_aa: ASSLANLAGGRRPGELF

v_call: TRBV7-6
j_call: TRBJ1-5
clone_size: NA
cdr3_aa: ASSLGGGGNQPQH

v_call: TRBV5-1
j_call: TRBJ1-2
clone_size: NA
cdr3_aa: ASSLVQSSGYT

v_call: TRBV10-3
j_call: TRBJ2-6
clone_size: NA
cdr3_aa: ANAGTWGANVLT

v_call: TRBV7-9
j_call: TRBJ2-3
clone_size: NA
cdr3_aa: ASSGSGGAGDTQY

v_call: TRBV15
j_call: TRBJ2-7
clone_size: NA
cdr3_aa: ATSRDSSIQGYEQY

v_call: TRBV6-4
j_call: TRBJ2-1
clone_size: NA
cdr3_aa: ASSVGGGPYNEQF

v_call: TRBV5-1
j_call: TRBJ1-4
clone_size: few
cdr3_aa: ASSEQNLSGEKLF

v_call: TRBV11-1
j_call: TRBJ2-1
clone_size: NA
cdr3_aa: ASNHRLAGSPNEQF

v_call: TRBV28
j_call: TRBJ1-5
clone_size: NA
cdr3_aa: ASTLNRDQPQH

v_call: TRBV5-1
j_call: TRBJ2-2
clone_size: NA
cdr3_aa: ASSPLEGELF

v_call: TRBV9
j_call: TRBJ1-1
clone_size: NA
cdr3_aa: ASSARAGQGEAF

v_call: TRBV7-2
j_call: TRBJ1-3
clone_size: NA
cdr3_aa: ASSAAGRGNTIY

v_call: TRBV29-1
j_call: TRBJ1-3
clone_size: few
cdr3_aa: SVRGSGNTIY

v_call: TRBV9
j_call: TRBJ2-7
clone_size: NA
cdr3_aa: ASSVVPSPRGEQY

v_call: TRBV6-2/TRBV6-3
j_call: TRBJ1-2
clone_size: many
cdr3_aa: ASSYQEGYGYT

v_call: TRBV5-6
j_call: TRBJ2-2
clone_size: once
cdr3_aa: ASSLVPAGVTGELF

v_call: TRBV30
j_call: TRBJ1-2
clone_size: NA
cdr3_aa: AWSVPGGTNYGYT

v_call: TRBV6-1
j_call: TRBJ1-5
clone_size: NA
cdr3_aa: ASSARTAGVWNQPQH

v_call: TRBV5-1
j_call: TRBJ1-2
clone_size: few
cdr3_aa: ASGPTSNYGYT

v_call: TRBV7-2
j_call: TRBJ2-7
clone_size: NA
cdr3_aa: ASSLAGLAEQY

v_call: TRBV6-5
j_call: TRBJ1-2
clone_size: NA
cdr3_aa: ASSYQGRGGYT

v_call: TRBV14
j_call: TRBJ1-2
clone_size: NA
cdr3_aa: ASSLMGTALHYGYT

v_call: TRBV3-1/TRBV3-2
j_call: TRBJ2-3
clone_size: NA
cdr3_aa: ASSQDPFAGAYTDTQY

v_call: TRBV18
j_call: TRBJ2-3
clone_size: NA
cdr3_aa: ASSQMQGGTTDTQY

v_call: TRBV5-4
j_call: TRBJ2-3
clone_size: NA
cdr3_aa: ASSLRDFTDTQY

v_call: TRBV25-1
j_call: TRBJ2-5
clone_size: NA
cdr3_aa: ASSATRGGIRETQY

v_call: TRBV29-1
j_call: TRBJ2-7
clone_size: NA
cdr3_aa: SVRDSYEQY

v_call: TRBV24-1
j_call: TRBJ2-2
clone_size: few
cdr3_aa: ATSDTSTRTGELF

v_call: TRBV10-3
j_call: TRBJ2-5
clone_size: NA
cdr3_aa: AISGAGMEETQY

v_call: TRBV2
j_call: TRBJ1-2
clone_size: NA
cdr3_aa: ASSVYRGLGGYT

v_call: TRBV9
j_call: TRBJ2-5
clone_size: NA
cdr3_aa: ASSVAPSERGYHQETQY

v_call: TRBV30
j_call: TRBJ1-1
clone_size: NA
cdr3_aa: AWSSLGRAF

v_call: TRBV6-5
j_call: TRBJ1-1
clone_size: NA
cdr3_aa: ASSTGEVTEAF

v_call: TRBV14
j_call: TRBJ1-4
clone_size: NA
cdr3_aa: ASSQVQQGEKLF

v_call: TRBV2
j_call: TRBJ2-3
clone_size: few
cdr3_aa: ASSEAVTDTQY